This T cell receptor (beta chain) is drawn from a study of tumour-infiltrating T cells in Burkitt lymphoma. Background on the study: All epidemiological Burkitt lymphoma subtypes were represented in the cohort. Overall and progression-free survival were predicted by productive clonality.

The germline gives CDR1 SGHRS, CDR2 YFSETQ. Trimming pared 0 bases from V and 1 base from J, leaving 12 bases between. The CDR3 extends over 16 amino acids. This clone was detected only a few times. Assay used: immunoSEQ multiplex PCR; TCRdb lists only in-frame clones, some missing. The table includes a few hundred clones, around 14% detected once. The V gene is TRBV5-1, the J gene TRBJ2-3; TRBD2 might be the D (7 bases). The sequence was collected from a human donor with Burkitt lymphoma. The specimen sequenced was tumor tissue. The CDR3, as DNA: TGCGCCAGCAGCTTGGTCGGGGGGCCGGGCACAGATACGCAGTATTTT. Translation: CASSLVGGPGTDTQYF.